Listed here are 32 T cell receptor beta chains from one sample, sequenced in a study of T cell responses to AZD1222 COVID-19 vaccine (dated by TCRdb to the early 2020s). Library method: the immunoSEQ multiplex PCR assay. Held by TCRdb, this immuneACCESS table contains in-frame sequences only and omits some clones. Under half of the omission traces to an unresolved V gene where checked; the cause of the rest is unknown. Present in this sample are approximately 110,000 clones, about 91% of which were seen just once. The ten largest clones add up to approximately 5% of the sample. The meaning of the sample's time point label: baseline before first vaccination. Sequenced material: peripheral blood, taken on day 0 of AZD1222 vaccination. These receptors all stem from an adult in good health.

The J gene is TRBJ1-1, the V gene TRBV6-5; D perhaps matches TRBD1 (6 bases). In germline, CDR1 is MNHEY, CDR2 SVGAGI. The CDR3 covers 15 residues. The V and J ends lost 2 bases and 6 bases respectively, with 16 bases between them. This CDR3 is CASSYERGGASEAFF. The DNA of the CDR3 is TGTGCCAGCAGTTACGAGAGGGGGGGGGCTTCTGAAGCTTTCTTT.

The sample holds one count of this clone. The V call is TRBV6-4, the J call TRBJ2-2; 7 bases are a match to TRBD2. Germline lookup yields CDR1 MRHNA and CDR2 SNTAGT. With 0 bases clipped from V and 7 bases from J, the junction kept 2 bases outside the gene matches. The CDR3 is made up of 14 amino acids. Here the CDR3 DNA reads TGTGCCAGCAGTGACTCCTCGGGGGGCGGGGAGCTGTTTTTT. Encoded protein: CASSDSSGGGELFF.

The chain couples TRBV5-1 to TRBJ1-2, with TRBD1 as a possible D gene (5 bases). Germline CDR1 reads SGHRS; CDR2 reads YFSETQ. The length of the CDR3 is 15 residues. With 0 bases removed from V and 6 bases from J, the gap between germline ends came to 15 bases. As DNA, the CDR3 is TGCGCCAGCAGCTTGGATGGCAGGGCGTCAGATGGCTACACCTTC. Translation: CASSLDGRASDGYTF. Full variable domain (rest looked up from reference TRBV5-1 and TRBJ1-2): KAGVTQTPRYLIKTRGQQVTLSCSPISGHRSVSWYQQTPGQGLQFLFEYFSETQRNKGNFPGRFSGRQFSNSRSEMNVSTLELGDSALYLCASSLDGRASDGYTFGSGTRLTVV.

This clone came up many times. The chain recombines TRBV6-2 or TRBV6-3 with TRBJ1-5; D not certain. CDR3 length: 14 residues. The germline gives CDR1 MNHEY, CDR2 SVGEGT. V gave up 1 base and J gave up 2 bases, with 6 bases separating them. As DNA, the CDR3 is TGTGCCAGCAGTTACTTGAAGGGCAATCAGCCCCAGCATTTT. Translation gives CASSYLKGNQPQHF.

This chain links TRBV7-2 with TRBJ2-5; the match to TRBD1 covers 9 bases. This CDR3 contains 15 residues. Trimming removed 4 bases from V and 5 bases from J; junction bases left unmatched: 8. Germline loops: CDR1 SGHTA, CDR2 FQGNSA. The CDR3 loop is CASSSSTGGGETQYF. The CDR3 bases are TGTGCCAGCAGCTCCTCCACAGGGGGCGGGGAGACCCAGTACTTC.

V and J are TRBV7-2 and TRBJ1-5; 7 positions agree with TRBD1. Per the germline V gene, CDR1 is SGHTA and CDR2 is FQGNSA. The CDR3 has 17 residues. V trimming: 2 bases; J trimming: 0 bases; junction bases outside the gene matches: 7. The CDR3 nucleotides are TGTGCCAGCAGCTTATTAACAGGGGACTATAGCAATCAGCCCCAGCATTTT. Residues: CASSLLTGDYSNQPQHF. The complete variable domain, with remaining parts taken from reference TRBV7-2 and TRBJ1-5, reads GAGVSQSPSNKVTEKGKDVELRCDPISGHTALYWYRQSLGQGLEFLIYFQGNSAPDKSGLPSDRFSAERTGGSVSTLTIQRTQQEDSAVYLCASSLLTGDYSNQPQHFGDGTRLSIL.

The chain is built from TRBV7-9 and TRBJ2-3, with D maybe TRBD2 (5 bases). Trimming removed 3 bases at V and 6 bases at J, with 13 bases between. The CDR3 is made up of 14 amino acids. Looked up from germline, CDR1 is SEHNR and CDR2 is FQNEAQ (reference sequence). CDR3 residues: CASSFGRESDTQYF. The CDR3 DNA is TGTGCCAGCAGCTTCGGTAGGGAGTCGGATACGCAGTATTTT. The full variable domain, its missing parts supplied by reference TRBV7-9 and TRBJ2-3, is DTGVSQNPRHKITKRGQNVTFRCDPISEHNRLYWYRQTLGQGPEFLTYFQNEAQLEKSRLLSDRFSAERPKGSFSTLEIQRTEQGDSAMYLCASSFGRESDTQYFGPGTRLTVL.

This clone was observed a handful of times. This sequence joins TRBV2 and TRBJ1-4; D may be TRBD1 (5 bases). The CDR3 is made up of 15 amino acids. Germline V lookup: CDR1 SNHLY, CDR2 FYNNEI. V was shortened by 6 bases and J by 0 bases, with 11 bases between the two germline ends. The CDR3, as DNA: TGTGCCAGCAGCAAACGGGGGGCAACTAATGAAAAACTGTTTTTT. It translates to CASSKRGATNEKLFF. Full variable domain (outside the CDR3, taken from reference TRBV2 and TRBJ1-4): EPEVTQTPSHQVTQMGQEVILRCVPISNHLYFYWYRQILGQKVEFLVSFYNNEISEKSEIFDDQFSVERPDGSNFTLKIRSTKLEDSAMYFCASSKRGATNEKLFFGSGTQLSVL.

The chain recombines TRBV10-2 with TRBJ2-7; 7 nucleotides match TRBD1. V was pared by 6 bases and J by 9 bases, with 11 bases of the junction left unmatched. This CDR3 contains 13 residues. The V gene's germline CDR1 is WSHSY and CDR2 SAAADI. In DNA form, the CDR3 reads TGCGCCAGCAGAGGACAGGAATCAGGTTGGCAGTACTTC. The encoded protein is CASRGQESGWQYF.

A single count supports this clone. The CDR3 here is CASSVDSGGTEAFF. The CDR3 bases are TGTGCCAGCAGCGTAGATTCCGGGGGCACTGAAGCTTTCTTT. This rearrangement joins TRBV9 to TRBJ1-1, with D maybe TRBD1 (5 bases). Germline V gene sequence: CDR1 SGDLS, CDR2 YYNGEE. This CDR3 is built from 14 residues. V lost 0 bases and J 4 bases, leaving 10 bases between the germline ends.

In nucleotides, the CDR3 is TGTGCCAGCAGCTCTGGACAGGCCTTCTATAATTCACCCCTCCACTTT. Translated, it gives CASSSGQAFYNSPLHF. The chain recombines TRBV11-2 with TRBJ1-6, with 7 positions matching TRBD1. Trimming cost V 4 bases and J 3 bases; bases outside gene matches: 6. The CDR3 is made up of 16 amino acids. From germline, CDR1 is SGHAT and CDR2 FQNNGV.

J is TRBJ2-1 and V is TRBV7-9; no clear D gene. Between the trimmed V and J ends, which lost 3 bases and 8 bases, there was a span of 8 bases. Germline V CDR1 and CDR2: SEHNR, FQNEAQ (reference sequence). The CDR3 length is 12 residues. The DNA for the CDR3 is TGTGCCAGCAGCTTGGGGTCGGATGAGCAGTTCTTC. Its translation: CASSLGSDEQFF.

This clone appeared a few times. The CDR3: CASSGQTNYGYTF. The CDR3 DNA reads TGCGCCAGCAGTGGACAGACTAACTATGGCTACACCTTC. This chain connects TRBV10-1 to TRBJ1-2; D is perhaps TRBD1 (5 bases). This CDR3 contains 13 residues. Between the trimmed V and J ends, which lost 4 bases and 0 bases, there was a span of 6 bases. Germline CDR1 WNHNN, CDR2 SYGVQD (reference sequence).

In its sample, this clone was seen once. The chain uses TRBV11-2 and TRBJ2-7; 10 positions agree with TRBD1. V lost 6 bases and J lost 4; bases outside the gene matches: 3. CDR1 is SGHAT, CDR2 FQNNGV, per germline. CDR3 length: 13 amino acids. CDR3 in DNA: TGTGCCAGCAGACGGGGACAGGGGTACGAGCAGTACTTC. It translates to CASRRGQGYEQYF.

CDR3 amino acids: CASSFQTGDRYEQYF. DNA for the CDR3: TGTGCCAGCAGCTTCCAGACAGGGGACCGCTACGAGCAGTACTTC. The chain uses TRBV5-6 and TRBJ2-7; 8 bases map to TRBD1. This CDR3 has 15 residues. CDR1 and CDR2 (germline): SGHDT, YYEEEE. The ends lost 2 bases at V and 3 bases at J; junction bases unmatched: 7.

The V gene is TRBV15, the J gene TRBJ2-7, with TRBD1 identical over 7 bases. CDR3 length: 16 residues. Germline V CDR1 and CDR2: LNHNV, YYDKDF (reference sequence). V shed 3 bases and J 5 bases; nucleotides not matched to a gene: 13. The DNA of the CDR3 is TGTGCCACCAGCAGGGGACGAGGGACAGAGTCCCACGAGCAGTACTTC. Its protein is CATSRGRGTESHEQYF. Using reference TRBV15 and TRBJ2-7 for the parts outside the CDR3, the full variable domain is DAMVIQNPRYQVTQFGKPVTLSCSQTLNHNVMYWYQQKSSQAPKLLFHYYDKDFNNEADTPDNFQSRRPNTSFCFLDIRSPGLGDTAMYLCATSRGRGTESHEQYFGPGTRLTVT.

This clone appeared a few times. J is TRBJ1-6 and V is TRBV7-9; the D is unclear. The CDR3 covers 14 residues. Germline V gene sequence: CDR1 SEHNR, CDR2 FQNEAQ (reference sequence). Trimming took 1 base from V and 6 from J, leaving 7 bases between them. In nucleotides, the CDR3 is TGTGCCAGCAGCTTAGAGTACAGTAATTCACCCCTCCACTTT. Protein sequence: CASSLEYSNSPLHF.

The rearrangement uses TRBV2 and TRBJ1-2, with D perhaps matching TRBD1 (5 bases). CDR1 is SNHLY, CDR2 FYNNEI, per germline. The CDR3 spans 11 residues. With 5 bases removed from V and 5 bases from J, the gap between germline ends came to 6 bases. The CDR3 protein is CASSPGYGYTF. The CDR3 nucleotides are TGTGCCAGCAGTCCAGGGTATGGCTACACCTTC.

The V and J genes are TRBV7-9 and TRBJ1-1; no firm D call. The CDR3 consists of 13 residues. Germline V lookup: CDR1 SEHNR, CDR2 FQNEAQ (reference sequence). The V end lost 4 bases, the J end lost 1 base, and 7 bases lay between the germline ends. CDR3 DNA sequence: TGTGCCAGCAGCTCACAAGAGAACACTGAAGCTTTCTTT. Translation gives CASSSQENTEAFF.

The CDR3 region has the DNA TGCGCCAGCAGCAGGACAGGGGATGACACCGGGGAGCTGTTTTTT. As protein: CASSRTGDDTGELFF. This chain joins TRBV5-1 and TRBJ2-2; 9 positions match TRBD1. With V trimmed by 4 bases and J by 3 bases, 4 bases remained unmatched. This CDR3 comprises 15 residues. Germline CDR1 is SGHRS and CDR2 is YFSETQ.

The V gene is TRBV7-9, the J gene TRBJ2-7; TRBD1 is a possible D gene (5 bases). This CDR3 contains 15 residues. V lost 2 bases to trimming and J lost 6 bases, with 17 bases between them. Per the germline V gene, CDR1 is SEHNR and CDR2 is FQNEAQ (reference sequence). The CDR3 loop reads CASSLSQGKYVEQYF. CDR3 coding DNA: TGTGCCAGCAGCTTATCGCAGGGCAAGTACGTCGAGCAGTACTTC. Looking up the rest from reference TRBV7-9 and TRBJ2-7 gives the full variable domain: DTGVSQNPRHKITKRGQNVTFRCDPISEHNRLYWYRQTLGQGPEFLTYFQNEAQLEKSRLLSDRFSAERPKGSFSTLEIQRTEQGDSAMYLCASSLSQGKYVEQYFGPGTRLTVT.

The chain has TRBV27 and TRBJ2-7; D ambiguous. This CDR3 region has 11 residues. Germline assignment: CDR1 MNHEY and CDR2 SMNVEV (reference sequence). V lost 6 bases, J lost 1 base, and 4 bases lay in between. DNA of the CDR3: TGTGCCAGCAGGGGATCCTACGAGCAGTACTTC. Residues: CASRGSYEQYF.

The chain joins TRBV5-5 to TRBJ1-1; D remains ambiguous. In germline, CDR1 is SGHKS, CDR2 YYEKEE (reference sequence). V was shortened by 4 bases and J by 1 base, with 14 bases between the two germline ends. This CDR3 spans 15 amino acids. The CDR3: CASSPQPISNTEAFF. For the CDR3, the DNA is TGTGCCAGCAGCCCACAACCCATTTCGAACACTGAAGCTTTCTTT.

This clone was counted once. One junction end does not reproduce the germline sequence, and a read error may be involved. The chain combines TRBV5-6 with TRBJ1-2; 8 bases line up with TRBD1. This CDR3 has 11 residues. Germline values: CDR1 SGHDT, CDR2 YYEEEE. CDR3 in DNA: TGTGCCAGCAGCGCCCGGGACAGGACTTTCTTC. Translation: CASSARDRTFF.

This rearrangement joins TRBV19 to TRBJ1-6, with TRBD1 matching over 8 bases. Germline CDR1 is LNHDA and CDR2 is SQIVND (reference sequence). V lost 4 bases, J lost 8 bases, and 7 bases stayed unmatched. The CDR3 consists of 15 residues. The CDR3 nucleotides read TGTGCCAGTAGTACTGCGACAGGGGTAGATTCACCCCTCCACTTT. As protein: CASSTATGVDSPLHF. Combining the CDR3 with reference TRBV19 and TRBJ1-6 gives the whole variable domain DGGITQSPKYLFRKEGQNVTLSCEQNLNHDAMYWYRQDPGQGLRLIYYSQIVNDFQKGDIAEGYSVSREKKESFPLTVTSAQKNPTAFYLCASSTATGVDSPLHFGNGTRLTVT.

This clone turned up a few times. The rearrangement joins TRBV13 to TRBJ2-2, with D perhaps matching TRBD2 (6 bases). The CDR3 spans 16 residues. CDR1 is PRHDT and CDR2 is FYEKMQ in the germline V gene (reference sequence). V was cut by 5 bases and J by 0 bases, with 13 bases left in between. The CDR3 DNA sequence: TGTGCCAGCAGCAACTCCGGGAGAGCGAACACCGGGGAGCTGTTTTTT. Residues: CASSNSGRANTGELFF.

A word on this clone: Sequence at one end of the junction differs from germline and may be a read error. Written as DNA, the CDR3 is TGCCTAGGGAACGGGGTTGAGAACATTCAGTACTTC. Protein product: CLGNGVENIQYF. The J gene is TRBJ2-4, the V gene TRBV19; tentative D call: TRBD2 (5 bases). The CDR3 runs 12 residues. The germline V gene has CDR1 LNHDA and CDR2 SQIVND (reference sequence).

The chain couples TRBV19 to TRBJ2-7, with TRBD1 as a possible D gene (6 bases). The germline CDR1 and CDR2 sequences are LNHDA and SQIVND (reference sequence). The CDR3 contains 11 residues. V was pared by 10 bases and J by 3 bases, with 10 bases between. CDR3 in DNA: TGTGCCACCCGGGACATCTACGAGCAGTACTTC. Amino acid sequence: CATRDIYEQYF.

This chain uses TRBV11-2 with TRBJ1-1; D gene uncertain. V was cut by 6 bases and J by 1 base, with 3 bases left in between. The CDR3 totals 11 residues. Germline V gene data show CDR1 as SGHAT and CDR2 as FQNNGV. This chain's CDR3 is CASSQNTEAFF. DNA of the CDR3: TGTGCCAGCAGTCAGAACACTGAAGCTTTCTTT.

By share, this clone ranks as large. This rearrangement joins TRBV5-1 to TRBJ2-5; 7 nucleotides line up with TRBD2. Losses at the gene ends were 4 bases for V and 0 bases for J; bases not matched to a gene: 6. The V gene's germline CDR1 is SGHRS and CDR2 YFSETQ. This CDR3 region has 15 residues. CDR3 sequence (DNA): TGCGCCAGCAGCCCGTGGGGAGGGAACCAAGAGACCCAGTACTTC. It encodes CASSPWGGNQETQYF.

This chain links TRBV29-1 with TRBJ2-2; TRBD1 agrees at 10 bases. Germline V lookup: CDR1 SQVTM, CDR2 ANQGSEA. Trimming cost V 7 bases and J 6 bases; bases outside gene matches: 5. The length of the CDR3 is 13 residues. CDR3 in DNA: TGCAGCGCCCTGGGACAGGGGTCCGGGGAGCTGTTTTTT. Translation: CSALGQGSGELFF.

The gene calls are TRBV10-3 and TRBJ1-6; 7 positions match TRBD1. This CDR3 has 14 residues. Germline values: CDR1 ENHRY, CDR2 SYGVKD. Trimming at V came to 6 bases and at J to 6 bases, leaving 5 bases not matched to a gene. The CDR3 reads CAISQDRSNSPLHF. In DNA form, the CDR3 reads TGTGCCATCAGCCAGGACAGGAGTAATTCACCCCTCCACTTT.